This T cell receptor beta chain was captured in a study of blood T cell repertoires in COVID-19. Study-wide context: The United States, Italy and Spain provided the acute and convalescent COVID-19 samples. PBMCs, B-cell-depleted T cells, or T cells provided the cDNA or gDNA that made up the material.

In the original analysis: Estimation of nucleated cell counts was performed using reference gene primer amplification. The data were produced by immunoSEQ multiplex PCR, yet TCRdb's version contains in-frame clones alone and is incomplete. V and J calls and clone size are as listed in that table; D and trimming were resolved from the DNA. The sample lists approximately 120,000 clones, less than 90% occurring once. V lost 4 bases and J lost 8; bases outside the gene matches: 12. In germline, CDR1 is MNHNY, CDR2 SVGAGI (reference sequence). This CDR3 spans 16 amino acids. The TCR comes from an elderly woman with acute or convalescent COVID-19. The rearrangement links TRBV6-6 to TRBJ1-5; 9 bases fit TRBD1. Source material: peripheral blood. The chain's CDR3 is CASSSWTGAPVEPQHF. The DNA for the CDR3 is TGTGCCAGCAGTTCATGGACAGGGGCGCCCGTGGAGCCCCAGCATTTT.